This T cell receptor (beta chain) was observed in a study of human T cells and chemical hapten exposure. Study background: Patch tests of 0.01% DPC on the upper back were read at 6 days. TCR yield per sample varied, mainly due to pooled library volumes.

Time point of the sample: patch test 1, 2 weeks after DPC sensitization. Treatment here: therapeutic diphenylcyclopropenone sensitization with weekly scalp DPC. This CDR3 contains 21 residues. Germline CDR1 is GTSNPN and CDR2 is SVGIG (reference sequence). The junction had 20 bases not matched to a gene; V was cut back by 0 bases and J by 1 base. TCRdb independently ran MiXCR on the RACE reads; one entry per CDR3 protein. The table includes more than 150,000 distinct CDR3 sequences, roughly 15% detected once. This sequence joins TRBV30 and TRBJ2-5; 10 bases map to TRBD2. The clonotype was recovered from a woman aged 25-40 years with alopecia areata. Some clones in this sample may be carry-over from other donors' samples. Sequences were derived from whole blood, sampled in connection with sensitization to the hapten diphenylcyclopropenone (DPC). CDR3 sequence: CAWSVRFMASGGWDLQETQYF. CDR3 DNA: TGTGCCTGGAGTGTACGGTTTATGGCTAGCGGGGGATGGGACCTCCAAGAGACCCAGTACTTC.